The entry below gives a single T cell receptor beta chain sequence along with its context. These data are taken from a study of radiation and T cells in renal cell carcinoma. Assay: immunoSEQ multiplex PCR; the TCRdb copy retains only in-frame clones and omits some. Of 100,000 to 150,000 clones in the sample, roughly four fifths are singletons; the top ten hold 4.5% to 7%. Time point noted: blood 2 weeks post-SBRT. Regarding treatment: 15 Gy SBRT to primary tumor, nephrectomy 4 weeks later. Clear cell pathology was present in this patient's renal cell carcinoma. The sequence was collected from a man aged 45-65 years with renal cell carcinoma. The sample consisted of blood, taken from a patient whose treatment included radiotherapy and nephrectomy.

The CDR3 loop is CAWSMGGPGNTIYF. The CDR3 region has the DNA TGTGCCTGGAGTATGGGGGGTCCTGGAAACACCATATATTTT. V is TRBV30 and J is TRBJ1-3; TRBD1 is a possible D gene (5 bases). Looked up from germline, CDR1 is GTSNPN and CDR2 is SVGIG (reference sequence). Between the trimmed V and J ends, which lost 2 bases and 2 bases, there was a span of 10 bases. The CDR3 loop spans 14 amino acids.